The TCR beta chain under discussion was sequenced for a study of cytomegalovirus exposure and HLA in healthy donors. A note on this clone: As yet, its antigen is unknown.

PCR was performed using 60 Vbeta and 13 Jbeta primers. Libraries were prepared by immunoSEQ multiplex PCR; TCRdb keeps only in-frame clonotypes and omits some of them. Of about 150,000 clones listed, over 75% were seen once; the top ten hold roughly 0.7%. V was pared by 3 bases and J by 9 bases, with 5 bases of the junction left unmatched. The CDR3 consists of 13 residues. Germline assignment: CDR1 SGHTA and CDR2 FQGTGA. Study-wide results and limits: An analysis done earlier found most TCR beta V segments productive about 90% or about 30% of the time.

The clonotype originates from a male donor in good health and CMV-seronegative. Sequences were obtained from PBMCs. The V and J genes are TRBV7-3 and TRBJ2-1, with 7 bases aligning to TRBD1. The CDR3 spells CASSFSRTGEQFF. The CDR3 DNA sequence: TGTGCCAGCAGCTTCTCAAGGACAGGTGAGCAGTTCTTC.